This TCR beta chain was captured by sequencing in a study of T cells in Graves' hyperthyroidism and ophthalmopathy. The overall study: Before any treatment, at initial diagnosis, peripheral blood was collected. Whole-study findings and limits: The model made its ophthalmopathy prediction, and onset followed a median roughly 6.5 months later.

RNA transcripts served as the template for amplifying TCR beta CDR3 regions. The TCR CDR3 was amplified in a first-round RT-PCR using the HTBI primer set. MiXCR, run by TCRdb on the multiplex PCR reads, gives a single entry per CDR3 protein. The sample lists about 740,000 distinct CDR3 sequences; about 14% were seen once. Newly diagnosed hyperthyroidism patients aged 18 to 65 years had disease lasting under 2 months. The germline V gene encodes CDR1 SGHTA and CDR2 FQGTGA. The CDR3 has 13 amino acids. The germline V and J ends were trimmed by 5 bases and 2 bases, with 7 bases remaining between them. This clonotype occurred many times. No antigen is known for it.

The chain combines TRBV7-3 with TRBJ2-1; D is undetermined. The receptor comes from a woman younger than 30 with Graves' hyperthyroidism. Input material: blood. The CDR3 loop reads CASSRLAYNEQFF. Written as DNA, the CDR3 is TGTGCCAGCAGCAGGTTAGCCTACAATGAGCAGTTCTTC.